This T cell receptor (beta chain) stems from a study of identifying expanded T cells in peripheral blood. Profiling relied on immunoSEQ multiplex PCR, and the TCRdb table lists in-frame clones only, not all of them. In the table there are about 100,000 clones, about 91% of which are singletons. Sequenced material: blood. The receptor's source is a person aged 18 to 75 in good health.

The CDR3 is CASSPPRQGAREQFF. CDR3 DNA: TGTGCCAGCTCACCACCCCGGCAGGGGGCACGAGAGCAGTTCTTC. V is TRBV18 and J is TRBJ2-1, with 8 nucleotides matching TRBD1. The J segment lost 10 bases and the V segment lost 0 bases, leaving 8 bases of the junction unmatched. CDR1 KGHSH and CDR2 LQKENI come from the germline V gene. CDR3 length: 15 amino acids.